The 9 T cell receptor beta chains given below trace back to one sample, sequenced in a study of T-cell memory formation after mild COVID-19. TCRdb used MiXCR to reprocess the 5' RACE reads, holding one entry per CDR3 protein. The data contain about 400,000 distinct CDR3 sequences, roughly 14% of them singletons. Sequencing used PBMCs or a T cell subset sorted from them (not recorded which). Receptors were obtained from a man between 18 and 35 years old who had mild COVID-19 (a few samples of this study predate the infection). Cell type and time point are not known.

This clonotype was detected a few times. This chain connects TRBV4-1 to TRBJ2-7; D ambiguous. CDR1 and CDR2 (germline): MGHRA, YSYEKL. The CDR3 contains 14 residues. V lost 6 bases and J lost 2, with 14 bases in between. For the CDR3, the DNA is TGCGCCAGCAGTCTACAACCTCAGGCCTACGAGCAGTACTTC. Protein sequence: CASSLQPQAYEQYF.

In this sample, this clonotype turned up many times. V gene TRBV7-2 combines with J gene TRBJ2-5; 10 bases fit TRBD2. Per germline, CDR1 SGHTA and CDR2 FQGNSA. This CDR3 has 15 residues. Losses at the gene ends were 5 bases for V and 2 bases for J; bases not matched to a gene: 5. Written as DNA, the CDR3 is TGTGCCAGCAGCGCTACTAGCGGGGTTCAAGAGACCCAGTACTTC. This codes for CASSATSGVQETQYF.

The chain recombines TRBV6-6 with TRBJ1-5; tentative D call: TRBD1 (6 bases). Looked up from germline, CDR1 is MNHNY and CDR2 is SVGAGI (reference sequence). CDR3 size: 16 residues. V was shortened by 7 bases and J by 0 bases, with 16 bases between the two germline ends. This CDR3 is CASNIRTAYSNQPQHF. CDR3 nucleotide sequence: TGTGCCAGCAACATAAGGACAGCTTATAGCAATCAGCCCCAGCATTTT.

The V call is TRBV28, the J call TRBJ1-5; weak D call: TRBD1 (6 bases). V was clipped by 6 bases and J by 6 bases, with 15 bases between them. The CDR3 spans 14 residues. Germline V gene sequence: CDR1 MDHEN, CDR2 SYDVKM. In DNA, the CDR3 is TGTGCCAGCAGACCGGGACAAACGGTTCAGCCCCAGCATTTT. It yields the protein CASRPGQTVQPQHF.

The chain has TRBV6-6 and TRBJ2-7, with 12 bases identical to TRBD1. CDR3 size: 15 residues. The germline V gene encodes CDR1 MNHNY and CDR2 SVGAGI (reference sequence). V was clipped by 6 bases and J by 5 bases; unmatched bases: 8. Written as DNA, the CDR3 is TGTGCCAGCAGCTCCCGGGACAGGGGGCTTGACGAGCAGTACGTC. It translates to CASSSRDRGLDEQYV.

This clonotype was counted at least ten times. The chain recombines TRBV10-1 with TRBJ2-3; D unclear. V dropped 2 bases and J dropped 3 bases, with 9 bases sitting between them. CDR1 WNHNN and CDR2 SYGVQD come from the germline V gene (reference sequence). This CDR3 comprises 14 residues. CDR3 in amino acids: CASSESRVTDTQYF. The CDR3, as DNA: TGCGCCAGCAGTGAGAGTAGAGTGACAGATACGCAGTATTTT.

In this sample, this clonotype turned up many times. The chain uses TRBV27 and TRBJ2-1, with 15 bases lining up with TRBD2. This CDR3 comprises 17 residues. V trimming: 5 bases; J trimming: 3 bases; junction bases outside the gene matches: 5. Germline CDR1 MNHEY, CDR2 SMNVEV (reference sequence). The CDR3 DNA is TGTGCCAGCAGTCCGGGACTAGCGGGGGGATTCTACAATGAGCAGTTCTTC. Translating it yields CASSPGLAGGFYNEQFF.

This clonotype was picked up many times. The V call is TRBV2, the J call TRBJ2-7; the match to TRBD1 covers 7 bases. CDR1 SNHLY and CDR2 FYNNEI come from the germline V gene. Trimming cost V 5 bases and J 7 bases; bases outside gene matches: 14. This CDR3 comprises 15 residues. The CDR3: CASSPQGRSYGEQYF. The CDR3 DNA is TGTGCCAGCAGTCCACAGGGGAGATCCTACGGGGAGCAGTACTTC.

This clonotype has more than one count but fewer than ten. The chain employs TRBV6-6 and TRBJ2-7; D possibly corresponds to TRBD2 (5 bases). Trimming removed 10 bases at V and 5 bases at J, with 12 bases between. The CDR3 spans 11 residues. Germline V CDR1 and CDR2: MNHNY, SVGAGI (reference sequence). CDR3 sequence: CATRRRHEQYF. DNA of the CDR3: TGTGCCACCCGAAGGAGGCACGAGCAGTACTTC.